This T cell receptor beta chain was recorded in a study of blood T cell repertoires in COVID-19. Study-level information: Some COVID-19 samples were acute and others convalescent; all came from the United States, Italy and Spain. T cells, B-cell-depleted T cells, or PBMCs supplied cDNA or gDNA.

Original processing methods: Amplification of reference gene primers was used by the study to estimate nucleated cell counts. Assay: immunoSEQ multiplex PCR; the TCRdb copy retains only in-frame clones and omits some. The DNA gave D and trimming, while V, J and clone size come from that table. Of about 200,000 clones in the sample, approximately 91% were seen once. The CDR3 is made up of 15 amino acids. Looked up from germline, CDR1 is SEHNR and CDR2 is FQNEAQ (reference sequence). V lost 2 bases to trimming and J lost 3 bases, with 13 bases between them. Patients of the Seattle cohort, enrolled during active infection, were followed longitudinally.

The sequence was obtained from a man in his fifties with COVID-19, enrolled during active disease. Sequenced sample: peripheral blood. The chain links TRBV7-9 to TRBJ1-2; perhaps TRBD1 as D (6 bases). In DNA, the CDR3 is TGTGCCAGCAGCTTACAGCGACAGGCCCACTATGGCTACACCTTC. Translating gives CASSLQRQAHYGYTF.